This entry describes one T cell receptor beta chain. Terminally differentiated effector memory CD45RA+ cells were left out of the naive CD8 fraction, which was CD45RO-negative and positively selected for CCR7. CDR1 and CDR2 from the germline V gene are WNHNN and SYGVQD (reference sequence). Trimming cost V 3 bases and J 7 bases; bases outside gene matches: 7. The length of the CDR3 is 15 residues. The data were taken from a study of shared clonotypes between healthy human individuals. Libraries were prepared by immunoSEQ multiplex PCR; TCRdb keeps only in-frame clonotypes and omits some of them. The sample records hundreds of thousands of clones, around 95% being singletons.

The chain couples TRBV10-1 to TRBJ2-1; 9 bases line up with TRBD2. This TCR derives from a young woman in good health. The sequenced sample was naive CD8+ T cells sorted from blood. The CDR3 loop is CASSEVAGVGNEQFF. Here the CDR3 DNA reads TGCGCCAGCAGTGAAGTAGCGGGAGTCGGGAATGAGCAGTTCTTC.